The 22 T cell receptor beta chains presented below share a single source sample, sequenced in a study of cytomegalovirus exposure and HLA in healthy donors. Vbeta (60) and Jbeta (13) primers were used in the PCR. Produced via immunoSEQ multiplex PCR; TCRdb's table is partial and in-frame only. The table includes roughly 130,000 clones, around 85% detected once. Sequencing input: PBMCs. These receptors were taken from a boy between 10 and 17 years old in good health and CMV-seronegative.

Points on this clone: One end of the junction varies from germline; a read error may be responsible. This chain connects TRBV7-7 to TRBJ2-3, with D maybe TRBD2 (6 bases). CDR1 is SSHAT and CDR2 is FNYEAQ in the germline V gene (reference sequence). This CDR3 contains 14 residues. The CDR3 loop reads CASSPAGITDTQYF. Written as DNA, the CDR3 is TGTGCTAGCAGCCCCGCGGGGATCACAGATACGCAGTATTTT. The full variable domain, with the rest looked up from reference TRBV7-7 and TRBJ2-3, is GAGVSQSPRYKVTKRGQDVTLRCDPISSHATLYWYQQALGQGPEFLTYFNYEAQPDKSGLPSDRFSAERPEGSISTLTIQRTEQRDSAMYRCASSPAGITDTQYFGPGTRLTVL.

The chain joins TRBV14 to TRBJ2-7; D is possibly TRBD1 (6 bases). CDR3 length: 13 amino acids. The germline V gene encodes CDR1 SGHDN and CDR2 FVKESK. Trimming pared 0 bases from V and 5 bases from J, leaving 8 bases between. The CDR3: CASSQEGHNEQYF. For the CDR3, the DNA is TGTGCCAGCAGCCAAGAGGGACACAACGAGCAGTACTTC.

This chain connects TRBV4-1 to TRBJ2-1; D might be TRBD2 (6 bases). CDR3 length: 16 amino acids. Trimming stripped 1 base from V and 0 bases from J, with 10 bases between. The germline gives CDR1 MGHRA, CDR2 YSYEKL. The CDR3 here is CASSQVLGGSYNEQFF. The DNA of the CDR3 is TGCGCCAGCAGCCAAGTGCTGGGGGGCTCCTACAATGAGCAGTTCTTC.

The rearrangement links TRBV10-3 to TRBJ1-3; D is perhaps TRBD1 (5 bases). The germline V gene has CDR1 ENHRY and CDR2 SYGVKD. V lost 4 bases to trimming and J lost 1 base, with 17 bases between them. CDR3 length: 17 amino acids. The CDR3 DNA follows: TGTGCCATCAGTGGGGTGGGGGACTCTCGGTCTGGAAACACCATATATTTT. This gives the protein CAISGVGDSRSGNTIYF.

The chain has TRBV6-5 and TRBJ1-3; D unclear. CDR3 length: 15 residues. Per the germline V gene, CDR1 is MNHEY and CDR2 is SVGAGI. V was pared by 4 bases and J by 1 base, with 11 bases between. CDR3 in DNA: TGTGCCAGCAGTTCCCTCGGGGTATCTGGAAACACCATATATTTT. This encodes CASSSLGVSGNTIYF.

The V call is TRBV5-1, the J call TRBJ1-2, with 11 bases that match TRBD1. The CDR3 spans 14 residues. The germline CDR1 and CDR2 sequences are SGHRS and YFSETQ. The V segment lost 3 bases and the J segment 6 bases; nucleotides outside the gene matches: 4. CDR3 sequence (DNA): TGCGCCAGCAGCTCGGAGGGACAGGGGGATGGCTACACCTTC. It encodes CASSSEGQGDGYTF.

The chain couples TRBV27 to TRBJ2-2; 14 bases match TRBD2. The germline CDR1 and CDR2 sequences are MNHEY and SMNVEV (reference sequence). V lost 5 bases, J lost 1 base, and 9 bases stayed unmatched. The CDR3 totals 19 residues. The CDR3 here is CASSVPGLAGVGNTGELFF. The CDR3 region has the DNA TGTGCCAGCAGTGTCCCGGGACTAGCGGGAGTAGGGAACACCGGGGAGCTGTTTTTT.

V usage is TRBV6-5 and J usage is TRBJ2-2; 11 nucleotides match TRBD2. This CDR3 is 15 amino acids long. The V segment lost 6 bases and the J segment 6 bases; nucleotides outside the gene matches: 6. Germline CDR1 MNHEY, CDR2 SVGAGI. CDR3 coding DNA: TGTGCCAGCAGGCTAGCGGGGGGTCGCCCCGGGGAGCTGTTTTTT. The encoded protein is CASRLAGGRPGELFF.

CDR3 sequence: CASSPAGTPLYEQYF. As DNA, the CDR3 is TGTGCCAGCAGTCCGGCCGGGACACCCCTCTACGAGCAGTACTTC. The gene calls are TRBV27 and TRBJ2-7, with TRBD1 as a possible D gene (6 bases). With 5 bases removed from V and 3 bases from J, the gap between germline ends came to 17 bases. This CDR3 is built from 15 residues. Germline V lookup: CDR1 MNHEY, CDR2 SMNVEV (reference sequence).

This chain uses TRBV5-1 with TRBJ1-2; maybe TRBD1 (6 bases). The germline V and J ends were trimmed by 7 bases and 2 bases, with 21 bases remaining between them. Germline V gene data show CDR1 as SGHRS and CDR2 as YFSETQ. This CDR3 region has 16 residues. Here the CDR3 reads CASAGGAGVVNYGYTF. The CDR3 bases are TGCGCCAGCGCCGGGGGGGCAGGCGTTGTGAACTATGGCTACACCTTC.

In DNA form, the CDR3 reads TGTGCCAGCATGAGGGCACAGGGGGCACGAATTGAGCAGTACTTC. Protein: CASMRAQGARIEQYF. The genes are TRBV6-1 and TRBJ2-7; TRBD1 aligns across 9 bases. Per the germline V gene, CDR1 is MNHNS and CDR2 is SASEGT. After removal of 7 bases from V and 7 bases from J, the junction contained 14 bases not matched to a gene. The CDR3 extends over 15 amino acids.

This clone was counted only a few times. The rearrangement links TRBV6-5 to TRBJ1-1; D may be TRBD1 (6 bases). Germline V gives CDR1 MNHEY, CDR2 SVGAGI. CDR3 size: 13 residues. The V end lost 5 bases, the J end lost 4 bases, and 11 bases lay between the germline ends. The CDR3 loop is CASSQGISTEAFF. In DNA, the CDR3 is TGTGCCAGCAGTCAGGGGATAAGCACTGAAGCTTTCTTT.

This rearrangement joins TRBV27 to TRBJ1-1; possible D gene TRBD1, 6 bases. The CDR3 consists of 13 residues. Trimming removed 2 bases from V and 4 bases from J, with 8 bases in between. Germline values: CDR1 MNHEY, CDR2 SMNVEV (reference sequence). The CDR3 sequence: CASSLARGTEAFF. For the CDR3, the DNA is TGTGCCAGCAGTTTAGCCAGGGGCACTGAAGCTTTCTTT.

The chain couples TRBV19 to TRBJ2-7, with a tentative D call TRBD1 (6 bases). The CDR3 extends over 12 amino acids. The germline gives CDR1 LNHDA, CDR2 SQIVND (reference sequence). V lost 7 bases, J lost 7 bases, and 14 bases lay in between. The CDR3 region has the DNA TGTGCCAGTAAACAGGGATTAGGAGAGCAGTACTTC. Its protein is CASKQGLGEQYF.

In its sample, this clone was seen once. The sample carries other DNA sequences with the same CDR3. The V call is TRBV6-1, the J call TRBJ1-1; D may be TRBD1 (5 bases). The V gene lost 4 bases and the J gene lost 4 bases, with 10 bases spanning the gap. Germline CDR1 MNHNS, CDR2 SASEGT. The CDR3 is 13 residues long. Here the CDR3 DNA reads TGTGCCAGCAGTGTTGGGGGGGGCACTGAAGCTTTCTTT. Encoded protein: CASSVGGGTEAFF.

This chain joins TRBV7-9 and TRBJ2-7, with D perhaps matching TRBD1 (6 bases). The CDR3 is 13 amino acids. Trimming shortened V by 5 bases and J by 3 bases, and 11 bases separated the two germline ends. The germline CDR1 and CDR2 sequences are SEHNR and FQNEAQ (reference sequence). CDR3 amino acids: CASSNWTDYEQYF. The CDR3 nucleotides are TGTGCCAGCAGCAACTGGACAGACTACGAGCAGTACTTC.

This sequence joins TRBV6-9 and TRBJ1-3; perhaps TRBD1 as D (5 bases). There are 18 residues in the CDR3. Germline loops: CDR1 MNHGY, CDR2 SVAAGI. V was shortened by 0 bases and J by 0 bases, with 15 bases between the two germline ends. CDR3 in amino acids: CASSYSGTGKVSGNTIYF. CDR3 DNA: TGTGCCAGCAGTTATTCAGGAACAGGTAAAGTCTCTGGAAACACCATATATTTT.

The CDR3 here is CASSQDQGSSYEQYF. The CDR3 DNA is TGTGCCAGCAGCCAAGATCAGGGCAGCTCCTACGAGCAGTACTTC. The chain couples TRBV4-2 to TRBJ2-7; D perhaps matches TRBD1 (5 bases). V was clipped by 0 bases and J by 0 bases, with 9 bases between them. The CDR3 is made up of 15 amino acids. Germline CDR1 LGHNA, CDR2 YNFKEQ.

The CDR3 coding sequence is TGTGCCACCAGCAGAGACGACACTGAAGCTTTCTTT. Protein sequence: CATSRDDTEAFF. The V and J genes are TRBV15 and TRBJ1-1; D is ambiguous. V lost 0 bases and J 3 bases, leaving 2 bases between the germline ends. The CDR3 extends over 12 amino acids. Looked up from germline, CDR1 is LNHNV and CDR2 is YYDKDF (reference sequence).

The chain joins TRBV25-1 to TRBJ1-2; tentatively, D is TRBD1 (6 bases). Germline V lookup: CDR1 MGHDK, CDR2 SYGVNS. Between the trimmed V and J ends, which lost 3 bases and 10 bases, there was a span of 9 bases. The CDR3 covers 11 residues. DNA of the CDR3: TGTGCCAGCAGTGATGGGGGACACTACACCTTC. Its protein is CASSDGGHYTF.

As regards this clone: Germline and junction disagree at one end, which may indicate a read error. The rearrangement links TRBV7-7 to TRBJ1-4; D is perhaps TRBD1 (5 bases). The CDR3 sequence is 15 residues long. The germline V gene has CDR1 SSHAT and CDR2 FNYEAQ (reference sequence). CDR3 region: CASSPSAAGLEKLFF. CDR3 nucleotides: TGTGCTAGCAGCCCCTCTGCGGCGGGACTTGAAAAACTGTTTTTT.

The chain carries TRBV6-1 and TRBJ1-5; D remains unclear. CDR3 length equals 14 residues. The V gene's germline CDR1 is MNHNS and CDR2 SASEGT. With 3 bases removed from V and 7 bases from J, the gap between germline ends came to 13 bases. CDR3 in DNA: TGTGCCAGCAGTGATTTTCGGGGAGTCCAGCCCCAGCATTTT. Translating gives CASSDFRGVQPQHF.